The T cell receptor beta chain described here comes from a study of blood T cell repertoires in COVID-19. Study background: Samples taken during acute and convalescent COVID-19 were collected in the United States, Italy and Spain.

Concerning this clone: This specimen includes other DNA sequences encoding the same CDR3.

CDR1 is ENHRY, CDR2 SYGVKD, per germline. Trimming took 5 bases from V and 0 from J, leaving 6 bases between them. The CDR3 is 13 amino acids. The assay was immunoSEQ multiplex PCR, and TCRdb's table has in-frame clones only and misses some. The profile shows 65,000 to 80,000 clones, approximately 90% of them singletons. The source is an older man with active or convalescent COVID-19. Material: peripheral blood. The V call is TRBV10-3, the J call TRBJ2-3, with a tentative D call TRBD1 (6 bases). DNA for the CDR3: TGTGCCATCAGTACAGGGAGCACAGATACGCAGTATTTT. Translating gives CAISTGSTDTQYF.